This TCR beta chain derives from a study of shared clonotypes between healthy human individuals. Turning to the study itself: Three CD4 naive, three CD4 memory, two CD8 naive and one CD8 memory plate were used per donor.

The CDR3 covers 12 residues. V shed 5 bases and J shed 3 bases, with 8 bases lying between them. Germline assignment: CDR1 MNHNY and CDR2 SVGAGI (reference sequence). The study ran the assay at deep level. Each cell subset's genomic DNA was divided evenly among several immunoSEQ plates. Profiled with immunoSEQ multiplex PCR; TCRdb holds only in-frame clones, not every one. In the table there are about 100,000 clones, roughly 66% of which are singletons. The chain is built from TRBV6-6 and TRBJ2-7; D uncertain. The sequenced sample consisted of memory CD8+ T cells sorted from blood. The subset is: CD45RO+ cells pooled with CCR7-negative TemRA cells. The receptor was isolated from a woman aged 30 to 39 in good health. The CDR3: CASSPSDYEQYF. CDR3 nucleotides: TGTGCCAGCAGTCCGTCCGACTACGAGCAGTACTTC.